These 4 T cell receptor beta chains were sequenced from one sample in a study of T cell changes during pregnancy in multiple sclerosis. Clones were read by immunoSEQ multiplex PCR, and TCRdb kept only the in-frame ones, dropping some. The repertoire holds 45,000 to 60,000 clones, with roughly nine tenths as singletons. This sample comprised CD8+ T cells from peripheral blood mononuclear cells, obtained in the second trimester of pregnancy. All receptors come from a female donor with multiple sclerosis, enrolled in a pregnancy study.

This chain links TRBV19 with TRBJ1-2; D is perhaps TRBD1 (5 bases). CDR1 is LNHDA and CDR2 is SQIVND in the germline V gene (reference sequence). This CDR3 spans 12 amino acids. With 10 bases removed from V and 8 bases from J, the gap between germline ends came to 17 bases. In nucleotides, the CDR3 is TGTGCCACCCAGGAGGGGCGGCAAGGCTACACCTTC. The encoded protein is CATQEGRQGYTF.

This clone was counted a few times. The chain combines TRBV2 with TRBJ1-1; 7 bases match TRBD1. The germline CDR1 and CDR2 sequences are SNHLY and FYNNEI. CDR3 size: 13 residues. V was clipped by 4 bases and J by 7 bases; unmatched bases: 6. CDR3 nucleotide sequence: TGTGCCAGCAGTGGCCCACAGGGGAATGAAGCTTTCTTT. Translated, it gives CASSGPQGNEAFF. Based on the CDR3 plus reference TRBV2 and TRBJ1-1, the full variable domain is EPEVTQTPSHQVTQMGQEVILRCVPISNHLYFYWYRQILGQKVEFLVSFYNNEISEKSEIFDDQFSVERPDGSNFTLKIRSTKLEDSAMYFCASSGPQGNEAFFGQGTRLTVV.

V usage is TRBV11-2 and J usage is TRBJ2-7; 9 bases fit TRBD2. The germline V gene encodes CDR1 SGHAT and CDR2 FQNNGV. The V segment lost 5 bases and the J segment 3 bases; nucleotides outside the gene matches: 8. This CDR3 is 15 amino acids long. The CDR3 here is CASSPAGSGGYEQYF. DNA of the CDR3: TGTGCCAGCAGCCCAGCCGGTAGCGGGGGCTACGAGCAGTACTTC.

V gene TRBV11-2 combines with J gene TRBJ1-1, with 8 bases fitting TRBD1. This CDR3 has 14 amino acids. Germline V gives CDR1 SGHAT, CDR2 FQNNGV. V dropped 5 bases and J dropped 7; count of bases not matched to a gene: 9. The CDR3 reads CASSHSGGAIEAFF. The CDR3 coding sequence is TGTGCCAGCAGCCACTCAGGGGGCGCGATTGAAGCTTTCTTT.